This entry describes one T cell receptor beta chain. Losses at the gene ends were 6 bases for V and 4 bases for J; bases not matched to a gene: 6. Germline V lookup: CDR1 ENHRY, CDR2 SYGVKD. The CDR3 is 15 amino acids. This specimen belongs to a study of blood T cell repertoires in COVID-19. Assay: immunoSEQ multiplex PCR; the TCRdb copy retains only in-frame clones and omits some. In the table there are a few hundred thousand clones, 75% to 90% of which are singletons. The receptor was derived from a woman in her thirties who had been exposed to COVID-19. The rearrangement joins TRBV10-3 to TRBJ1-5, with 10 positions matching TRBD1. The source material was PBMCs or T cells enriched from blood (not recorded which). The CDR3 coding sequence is TGTGCCATCAGCGACGGACAGGGGGGGAATCAGCCCCAGCATTTT. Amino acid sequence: CAISDGQGGNQPQHF.